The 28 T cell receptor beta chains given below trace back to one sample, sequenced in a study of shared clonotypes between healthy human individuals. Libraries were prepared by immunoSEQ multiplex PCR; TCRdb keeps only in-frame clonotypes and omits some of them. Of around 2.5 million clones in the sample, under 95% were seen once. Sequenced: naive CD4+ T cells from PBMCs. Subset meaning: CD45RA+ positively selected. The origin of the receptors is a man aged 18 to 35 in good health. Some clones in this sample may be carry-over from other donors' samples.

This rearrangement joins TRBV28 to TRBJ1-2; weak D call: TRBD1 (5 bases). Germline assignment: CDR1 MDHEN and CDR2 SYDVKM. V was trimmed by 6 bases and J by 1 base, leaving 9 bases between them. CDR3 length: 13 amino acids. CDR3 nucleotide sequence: TGTGCCAGCAGCAGGGAAAATAACTATGGCTACACCTTC. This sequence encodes CASSRENNYGYTF.

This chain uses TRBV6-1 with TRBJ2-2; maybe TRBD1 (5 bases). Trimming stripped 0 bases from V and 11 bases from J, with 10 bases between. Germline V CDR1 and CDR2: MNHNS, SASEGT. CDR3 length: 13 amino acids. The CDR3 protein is CASSEASRAELFF. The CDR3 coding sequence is TGTGCCAGCAGTGAAGCGAGCAGGGCCGAGCTGTTTTTT.

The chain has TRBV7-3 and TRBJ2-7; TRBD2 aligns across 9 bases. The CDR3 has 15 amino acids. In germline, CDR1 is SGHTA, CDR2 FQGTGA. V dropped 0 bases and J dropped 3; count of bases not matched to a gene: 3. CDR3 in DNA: TGTGCCAGCAGCTTAACTAGCGGGGGAGGCTACGAGCAGTACTTC. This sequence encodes CASSLTSGGGYEQYF.

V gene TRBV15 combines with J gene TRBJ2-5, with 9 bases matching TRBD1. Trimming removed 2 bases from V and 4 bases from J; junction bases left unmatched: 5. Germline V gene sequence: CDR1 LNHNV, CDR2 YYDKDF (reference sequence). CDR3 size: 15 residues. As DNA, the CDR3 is TGTGCCACCAGCAGACCTACAGGGGGCGGAGAGACCCAGTACTTC. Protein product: CATSRPTGGGETQYF.

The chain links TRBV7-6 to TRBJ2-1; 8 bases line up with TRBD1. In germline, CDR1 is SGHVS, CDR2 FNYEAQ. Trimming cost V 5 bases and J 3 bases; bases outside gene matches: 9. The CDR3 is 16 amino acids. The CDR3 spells CASSVKTGVVYNEQFF. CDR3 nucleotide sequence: TGTGCCAGCAGCGTCAAGACAGGGGTCGTCTACAATGAGCAGTTCTTC.

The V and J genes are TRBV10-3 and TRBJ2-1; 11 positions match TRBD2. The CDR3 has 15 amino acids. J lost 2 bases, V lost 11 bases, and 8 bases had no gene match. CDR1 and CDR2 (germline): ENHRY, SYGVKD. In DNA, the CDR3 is TGTGCCGCTCGAGATAGCGGGAGGGCCTACAATGAGCAGTTCTTC. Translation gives CAARDSGRAYNEQFF.

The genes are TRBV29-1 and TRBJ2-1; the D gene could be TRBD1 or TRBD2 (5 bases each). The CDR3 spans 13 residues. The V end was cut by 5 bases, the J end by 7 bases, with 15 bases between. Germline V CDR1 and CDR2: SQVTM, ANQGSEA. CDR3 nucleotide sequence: TGCAGCGTTTACGACAACAGGAGGAATGAGCAGTTCTTC. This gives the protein CSVYDNRRNEQFF.

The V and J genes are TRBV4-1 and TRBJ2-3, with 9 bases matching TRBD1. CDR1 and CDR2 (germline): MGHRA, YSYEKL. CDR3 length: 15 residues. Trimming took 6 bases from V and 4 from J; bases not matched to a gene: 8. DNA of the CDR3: TGCGCCAGCAGTGGAGGGGGACAGGGCCCAGATACGCAGTATTTT. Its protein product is CASSGGGQGPDTQYF.

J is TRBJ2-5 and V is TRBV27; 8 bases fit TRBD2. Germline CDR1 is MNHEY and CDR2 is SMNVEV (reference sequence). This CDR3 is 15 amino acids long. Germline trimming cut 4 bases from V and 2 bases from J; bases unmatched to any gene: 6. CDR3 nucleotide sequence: TGTGCCAGCAGTTCTTTGGCGGGGGGACAAGAGACCCAGTACTTC. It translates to CASSSLAGGQETQYF.

CDR3 amino acids: CASSFGSGAEQYF. Written as DNA, the CDR3 is TGTGCCAGCAGCTTTGGATCCGGAGCCGAGCAGTACTTC. The chain is built from TRBV7-9 and TRBJ2-7, with D unresolved. Looked up from germline, CDR1 is SEHNR and CDR2 is FQNEAQ (reference sequence). Trimming took off 3 bases at V and 6 bases at J, with 12 bases between the two ends. The CDR3 is made up of 13 amino acids.

CDR3 region: CASSPEVYGYTF. The CDR3 nucleotides read TGTGCCAGTAGTCCCGAAGTCTATGGCTACACCTTC. The chain couples TRBV19 to TRBJ1-2; no clear D. The CDR3 runs to 12 residues. V lost 5 bases, J lost 4 bases, and 8 bases lay in between. Germline V lookup: CDR1 LNHDA, CDR2 SQIVND (reference sequence).

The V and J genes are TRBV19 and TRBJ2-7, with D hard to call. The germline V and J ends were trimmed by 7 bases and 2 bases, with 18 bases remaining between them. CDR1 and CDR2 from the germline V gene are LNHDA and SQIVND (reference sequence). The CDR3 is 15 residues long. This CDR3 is CASTTLGFSPYEQYF. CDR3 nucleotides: TGTGCCAGTACGACCCTAGGGTTTTCACCCTACGAGCAGTACTTC.

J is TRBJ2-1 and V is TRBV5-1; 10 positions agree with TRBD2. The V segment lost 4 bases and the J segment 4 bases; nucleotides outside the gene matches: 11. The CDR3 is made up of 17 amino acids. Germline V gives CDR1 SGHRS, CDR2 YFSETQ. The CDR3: CASSRPSTSGLYNEQFF. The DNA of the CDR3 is TGCGCCAGCAGCCGACCATCGACTAGCGGGCTATACAATGAGCAGTTCTTC.

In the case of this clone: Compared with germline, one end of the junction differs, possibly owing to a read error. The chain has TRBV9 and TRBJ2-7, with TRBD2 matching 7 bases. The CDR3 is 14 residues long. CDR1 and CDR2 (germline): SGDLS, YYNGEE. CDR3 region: CASSGTSASDEQYF. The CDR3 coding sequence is TGTGCCAGCAGCGGTACTAGCGCCTCCGACGAGCAGTACTTC.

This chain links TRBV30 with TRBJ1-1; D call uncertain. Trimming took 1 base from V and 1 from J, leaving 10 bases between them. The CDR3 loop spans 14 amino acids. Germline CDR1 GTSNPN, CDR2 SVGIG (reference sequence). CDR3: CAWSEPTANTEAFF. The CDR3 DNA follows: TGTGCCTGGAGTGAGCCCACAGCGAACACTGAAGCTTTCTTT.

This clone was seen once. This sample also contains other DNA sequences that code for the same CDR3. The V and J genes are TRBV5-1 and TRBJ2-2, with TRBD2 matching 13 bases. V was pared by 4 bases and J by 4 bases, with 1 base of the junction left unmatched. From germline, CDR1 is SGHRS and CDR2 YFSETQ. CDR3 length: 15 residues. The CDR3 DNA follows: TGCGCCAGCAGCGGACTAGCGGGAGTCACCGGGGAGCTGTTTTTT. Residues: CASSGLAGVTGELFF.

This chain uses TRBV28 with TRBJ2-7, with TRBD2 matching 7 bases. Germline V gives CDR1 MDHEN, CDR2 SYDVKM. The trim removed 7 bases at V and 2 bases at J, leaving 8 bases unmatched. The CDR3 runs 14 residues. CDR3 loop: CASNSLARTYEQYF. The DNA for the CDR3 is TGTGCCAGCAATTCACTAGCGCGTACCTACGAGCAGTACTTC.

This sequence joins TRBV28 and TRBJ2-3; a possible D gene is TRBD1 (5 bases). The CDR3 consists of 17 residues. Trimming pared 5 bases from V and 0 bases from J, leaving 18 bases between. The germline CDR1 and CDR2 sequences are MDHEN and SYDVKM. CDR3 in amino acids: CASSPIPGFSSTDTQYF. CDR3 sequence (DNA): TGTGCCAGCAGTCCTATCCCAGGGTTTTCAAGCACAGATACGCAGTATTTT.

CDR3 residues: CASSPEPGAGTEAFF. In nucleotides, the CDR3 is TGTGCCAGCAGCCCTGAACCCGGGGCTGGGACTGAAGCTTTCTTT. The J gene is TRBJ1-1, the V gene TRBV9; perhaps TRBD1 as D (5 bases). Germline CDR1 is SGDLS and CDR2 is YYNGEE. CDR3 length equals 15 residues. Trimming stripped 4 bases from V and 5 bases from J, with 18 bases between.

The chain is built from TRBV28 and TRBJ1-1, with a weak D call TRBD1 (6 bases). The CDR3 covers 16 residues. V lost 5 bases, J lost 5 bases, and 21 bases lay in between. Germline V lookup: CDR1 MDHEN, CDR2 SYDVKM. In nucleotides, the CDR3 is TGTGCCAGCAGTAAACTGTCTACAGGGAGAAGAACTGAAGCTTTCTTT. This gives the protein CASSKLSTGRRTEAFF. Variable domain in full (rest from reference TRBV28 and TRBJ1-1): DVKVTQSSRYLVKRTGEKVFLECVQDMDHENMFWYRQDPGLGLRLIYFSYDVKMKEKGDIPEGYSVSREKKERFSLILESASTNQTSMYLCASSKLSTGRRTEAFFGQGTRLTVV.

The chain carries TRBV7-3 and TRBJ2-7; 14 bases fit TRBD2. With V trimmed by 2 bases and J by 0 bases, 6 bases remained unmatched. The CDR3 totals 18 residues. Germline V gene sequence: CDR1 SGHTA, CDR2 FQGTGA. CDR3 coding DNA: TGTGCCAGCAGCTTAGGGAGGGGGACTAGCGGGAGCTCCTACGAGCAGTACTTC. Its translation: CASSLGRGTSGSSYEQYF.

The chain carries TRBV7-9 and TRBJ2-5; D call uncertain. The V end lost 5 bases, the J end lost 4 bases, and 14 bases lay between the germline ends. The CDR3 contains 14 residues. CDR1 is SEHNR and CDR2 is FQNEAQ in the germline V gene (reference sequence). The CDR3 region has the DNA TGTGCCAGCAGCCCCAAGGGCCGAGTAGAGACCCAGTACTTC. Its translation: CASSPKGRVETQYF.

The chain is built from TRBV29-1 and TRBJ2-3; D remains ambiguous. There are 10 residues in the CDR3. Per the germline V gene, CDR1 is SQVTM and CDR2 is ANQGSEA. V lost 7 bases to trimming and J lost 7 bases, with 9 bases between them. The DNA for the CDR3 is TGCAGCGCGTCGTTGAATACGCAGTATTTT. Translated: CSASLNTQYF.

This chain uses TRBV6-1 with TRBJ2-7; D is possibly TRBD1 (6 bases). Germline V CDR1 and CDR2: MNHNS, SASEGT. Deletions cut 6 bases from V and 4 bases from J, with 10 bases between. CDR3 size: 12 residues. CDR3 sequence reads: CASRQGTYEQYF. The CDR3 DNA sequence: TGTGCCAGCAGGCAGGGGACGTACGAGCAGTACTTC.

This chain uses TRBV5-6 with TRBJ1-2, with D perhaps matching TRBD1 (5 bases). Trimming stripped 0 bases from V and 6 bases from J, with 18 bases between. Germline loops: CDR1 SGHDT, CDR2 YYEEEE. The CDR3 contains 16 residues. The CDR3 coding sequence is TGTGCCAGCAGCTTGGCCGGGGACCGCCAGCCTGATGGCTACACCTTC. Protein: CASSLAGDRQPDGYTF.

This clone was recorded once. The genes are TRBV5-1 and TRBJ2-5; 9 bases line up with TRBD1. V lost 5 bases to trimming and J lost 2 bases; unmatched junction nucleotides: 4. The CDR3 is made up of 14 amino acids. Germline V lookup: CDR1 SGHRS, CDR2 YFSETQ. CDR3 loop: CASRRTGEQETQYF. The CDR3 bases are TGCGCCAGCAGACGGACAGGGGAACAAGAGACCCAGTACTTC.

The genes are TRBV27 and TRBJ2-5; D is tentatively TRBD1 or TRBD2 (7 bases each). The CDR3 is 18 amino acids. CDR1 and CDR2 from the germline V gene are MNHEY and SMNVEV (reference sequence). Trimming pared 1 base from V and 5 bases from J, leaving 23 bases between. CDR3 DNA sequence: TGTGCCAGCAGTTTATGTATTCCCCCAGGGGGAGCGGGGGAGACCCAGTACTTC. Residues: CASSLCIPPGGAGETQYF.

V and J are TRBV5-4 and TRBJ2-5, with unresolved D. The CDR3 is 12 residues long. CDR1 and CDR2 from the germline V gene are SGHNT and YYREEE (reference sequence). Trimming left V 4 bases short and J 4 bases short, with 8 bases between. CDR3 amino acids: CASSPKGETQYF. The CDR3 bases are TGTGCCAGCAGCCCGAAGGGAGAGACCCAGTACTTC.